The 23 T cell receptor beta chains presented below share a single source sample, sequenced in a study of T cells in women clearing cervical HPV infection. The repertoire was sequenced with immunoSEQ multiplex PCR; TCRdb's copy has only in-frame clones and lacks some. Recorded for this sample: around 30,000 clones. Sequenced: blood buffy coat. Receptors were obtained from a woman between 18 and 70 years old with a cervical HPV16 infection that either progressed to CIN3+ or cleared (not recorded which).

About this clone: The sequenced fragment ends 3 residues before the CDR3 boundary, so the rest is inferred from the germline J gene. This chain connects TRBV20-1 to TRBJ1-2, with D possibly being TRBD1 (5 bases). The CDR3 sequence is 13 residues long. Germline V gives CDR1 DFQATT, CDR2 SNEGSKA (reference sequence). The V end lost 5 bases, the J end lost 3 bases, and 13 bases lay between the germline ends. The sequenced part of the CDR3 DNA is TGCAGTGCTTTTACAGGTGCTGACTATGGC. It specifies CSAFTGADYG. The entire CDR3 protein reads CSAFTGADYGYTF.

With regard to this clone: The read is 3 residues too short to cover the CDR3 end, so that end is filled in from the germline J gene. The V gene is TRBV11-2, the J gene TRBJ2-5, with 9 bases identical to TRBD2. The V gene's germline CDR1 is SGHAT and CDR2 FQNNGV. CDR3 length equals 15 residues. Losses at the gene ends were 5 bases for V and 5 bases for J; bases not matched to a gene: 9. The CDR3 bases that were read are TGTGCCAGCAGCGTGTTGCGGGGGGGCCGGGAGACC. Its translation: CASSVLRGGRET. The whole CDR3 reads CASSVLRGGRETQYF.

As to this clone: The read falls 3 residues short of the CDR3 end, and the missing part is taken from the germline J gene. The chain recombines TRBV20-1 with TRBJ2-4; TRBD1 aligns across 7 bases. Germline V gene sequence: CDR1 DFQATT, CDR2 SNEGSKA (reference sequence). The junction had 17 bases not matched to a gene; V was cut back by 5 bases and J by 7 bases. The CDR3 is 16 residues long. The CDR3 region is CSAFPRGRPGNNIQYF. The CDR3 bases that were read are TGCAGTGCTTTCCCTAGGGGGCGGCCAGGAAACAACATT.

As to this clone: The read comes to an end 3 residues before the CDR3 does, leaving the germline J gene to fill in the end. This rearrangement joins TRBV30 to TRBJ1-2; D might be TRBD1 (5 bases). Looked up from germline, CDR1 is GTSNPN and CDR2 is SVGIG (reference sequence). Trimming stripped 3 bases from V and 7 bases from J, with 12 bases between. The CDR3 runs 12 residues. Incomplete CDR3 DNA: TGTGCCTGGAGGAATTTGACAGCTGGC. It yields the protein CAWRNLTAG. The whole CDR3 reads CAWRNLTAGYTF.

Points on this clone: The read ends 3 residues shy of where the CDR3 ends; the end is completed using the germline J gene. This rearrangement joins TRBV5-1 to TRBJ1-1; D is unresolved. Looked up from germline, CDR1 is SGHRS and CDR2 is YFSETQ. The CDR3 is 15 residues long. V was shortened by 0 bases and J by 1 base, with 10 bases between the two germline ends. The sequenced part of the CDR3 DNA is TGCGCCAGCAGCTTGGGCGCGGCGTGGAACACTGAA. Translating it yields CASSLGAAWNTE. The complete CDR3 sequence is CASSLGAAWNTEAFF.

A word on this clone: The CDR3 is cut off 3 residues early in the read; its end comes from the germline J gene. V gene TRBV12-3 or TRBV12-4 combines with J gene TRBJ2-1; D remains unclear. The CDR3 sequence is 16 residues long. V lost 4 bases and J 4 bases, leaving 17 bases between the germline ends. CDR3 loop: CASSSHDDPTYNEQFF. The covered CDR3 bases are TGTGCCAGCAGTTCGCACGACGACCCGACTTACAATGAG.

The CDR3 sequence is CASSPGFDTQYF. Partial CDR3 DNA: TGTGCCAGCAGTCCAGGGTTTGATACG. This rearrangement joins TRBV12-3 or TRBV12-4 to TRBJ2-3; D is perhaps TRBD1 (5 bases). The read gets to within 3 residues of the CDR3 end, and the germline J gene fills in the rest. The CDR3 length is 12 residues. Deletions cut 5 bases from V and 6 bases from J, with 9 bases between.

As to this clone: The CDR3 extends 3 residues past the end of the read, so its final part is completed from the germline J gene. The chain links TRBV7-9 to TRBJ1-4; perhaps TRBD1 as D (5 bases). Trimming shortened V by 5 bases and J by 7 bases, and 11 bases separated the two germline ends. CDR1 is SEHNR and CDR2 is FQNEAQ in the germline V gene (reference sequence). The CDR3 runs 13 residues. CDR3 DNA (partial): TGTGCCAGCAGCCCCGGGGGTAGTGAAAAA. It translates to CASSPGGSEK. The CDR3 reads in full as CASSPGGSEKLFF.

On this clone itself: The read is 3 residues too short to cover the CDR3 end, so that end is filled in from the germline J gene. The chain recombines TRBV4-2 with TRBJ1-6, with TRBD1 as a possible D gene (5 bases). The CDR3 runs to 15 residues. Looked up from germline, CDR1 is LGHNA and CDR2 is YNFKEQ. The V gene lost 0 bases and the J gene lost 8 bases, with 11 bases spanning the gap. The CDR3 sequence: CASSQESGRYSPLHF. The covered CDR3 bases are TGTGCCAGCAGCCAAGAATCAGGGAGGTATTCACCC.

The CDR3 bases that were read are TGTGCCAGTAGTATCCTCTCTACAGGGGTAGGTGAAAAA. Translation: CASSILSTGVGEK. The whole CDR3 sequence reads CASSILSTGVGEKLFF. V and J are TRBV19 and TRBJ1-4; 7 bases are a match to TRBD1. The CDR3 goes on 3 residues after the read ends, and that part is filled in from the germline J gene. V shed 3 bases and J 7 bases; nucleotides not matched to a gene: 11. The CDR3 is 16 amino acids. Germline V lookup: CDR1 LNHDA, CDR2 SQIVND (reference sequence).

For this clone: The CDR3 end is not reached by the read, which stops 3 residues before it; the germline J gene fills it in. The rearrangement links TRBV9 to TRBJ1-5; D unresolved. Germline V gene data show CDR1 as SGDLS and CDR2 as YYNGEE. Deletions cut 0 bases from V and 4 bases from J, with 11 bases between. CDR3 length equals 15 residues. CDR3 DNA (partial): TGTGCCAGCAGCGTAGTTCCAGGAGTGAATCAGCCC. Translation: CASSVVPGVNQP. The complete CDR3 sequence is CASSVVPGVNQPQHF.

As regards this clone: The CDR3 end lies 3 residues beyond the end of the read and is filled in from the germline J gene. The rearrangement uses TRBV7-6 and TRBJ1-1; no reliable D call. The CDR3 consists of 13 residues. Trimming removed 0 bases from V and 1 base from J, with 3 bases in between. Germline V gives CDR1 SGHVS, CDR2 FNYEAQ. CDR3 sequence: CASSLAQNTEAFF. CDR3 DNA, as far as it was read: TGTGCCAGCAGCTTAGCCCAGAACACTGAA.

A remark on this clone: Sequencing ends 3 residues short of the CDR3 end; the germline J gene provides the rest. This chain uses TRBV20-1 with TRBJ1-1, with TRBD1 identical over 7 bases. The CDR3 has 14 residues. Trimming took 2 bases from V and 7 from J; bases not matched to a gene: 10. The germline V gene has CDR1 DFQATT and CDR2 SNEGSKA (reference sequence). The covered CDR3 bases are TGCAGTGCTAGATCAGGGGGATTCGTTGGTGAA. This codes for CSARSGGFVGE. The CDR3 reads in full as CSARSGGFVGEAFF.

With regard to this clone: The read is 3 residues too short to cover the CDR3 end, so that end is filled in from the germline J gene. The V call is TRBV18, the J call TRBJ2-7; 7 bases line up with TRBD1. J was trimmed by 3 bases and V by 0 bases; bases with no gene match: 2. Germline V gene data show CDR1 as KGHSH and CDR2 as LQKENI. The CDR3 contains 14 residues. The CDR3 bases that were read are TGTGCCAGCTCACCACCGACAGGGAACTACGAG. Protein: CASSPPTGNYE. The whole CDR3 is CASSPPTGNYEQYF.

On this clone: The CDR3 goes on 3 residues after the read ends, and that part is filled in from the germline J gene. J is TRBJ2-7 and V is TRBV4-1; D might be TRBD1 (6 bases). Germline lookup yields CDR1 MGHRA and CDR2 YSYEKL. The CDR3 runs 16 residues. Trimming shortened V by 1 base and J by 0 bases, and 13 bases separated the two germline ends. The CDR3 bases that were read are TGCGCCAGCAGCCAAGCCGGGACACCTTCCTCCTACGAG. Translation: CASSQAGTPSSYE. The whole CDR3 protein is CASSQAGTPSSYEQYF.

On this clone itself: Read data end 3 residues before the CDR3 end; the end is taken from the germline J gene. The chain links TRBV4-1 to TRBJ2-7; tentative D call: TRBD2 (5 bases). V lost 2 bases to trimming and J lost 1 base, with 9 bases between them. CDR3 size: 14 residues. Germline CDR1 and CDR2: MGHRA and YSYEKL. The CDR3 is CASSQRGWSYEQYF. Partial CDR3 DNA: TGCGCCAGCAGCCAAAGAGGGTGGTCCTACGAG.

Worth noting for this clone: The CDR3 goes on 3 residues after the read ends, and that part is filled in from the germline J gene. The chain joins TRBV5-1 to TRBJ2-7, with D maybe TRBD1 (6 bases). CDR1 and CDR2 (germline): SGHRS, YFSETQ. The CDR3 runs 16 residues. V was pared by 2 bases and J by 5 bases, with 20 bases between. The CDR3 DNA, read in part, is TGCGCCAGCAGCTTCAGGGGCCTAGTCGAAAGGGACGAG. Protein sequence: CASSFRGLVERDE. The full CDR3 protein reads CASSFRGLVERDEQYF.

Comments on this clone: The CDR3 end lies 3 residues beyond the end of the read and is filled in from the germline J gene. This chain uses TRBV30 with TRBJ1-5; the D gene is possibly TRBD1 (5 bases). The CDR3 loop spans 16 amino acids. From germline, CDR1 is GTSNPN and CDR2 SVGIG (reference sequence). V was shortened by 0 bases and J by 4 bases, with 16 bases between the two germline ends. The CDR3 loop is CAWSVQLGQGNQPQHF. CDR3 bases read: TGTGCCTGGAGTGTACAGCTAGGACAAGGAAATCAGCCC.

A word on this clone: The CDR3 goes on 3 residues after the read ends, and that part is filled in from the germline J gene. This chain joins TRBV18 and TRBJ1-2, with unresolved D. This CDR3 comprises 14 residues. CDR1 is KGHSH and CDR2 is LQKENI in the germline V gene. V was pared by 1 base and J by 3 bases, with 9 bases between. Here the CDR3 reads CASSPRPPYYGYTF. The DNA read from the CDR3 is TGTGCCAGCTCACCACGTCCCCCGTACTATGGC.

About this clone itself: The CDR3 end is not reached by the read, which stops 3 residues before it; the germline J gene fills it in. The chain combines TRBV20-1 with TRBJ2-7, with D perhaps TRBD1 (5 bases). Germline V gives CDR1 DFQATT, CDR2 SNEGSKA (reference sequence). The CDR3 sequence is 14 residues long. Trimming removed 3 bases at V and 4 bases at J, with 16 bases between. Partial CDR3 DNA: TGCAGTGCTAGGAAAGACAGAACTACTTACGAG. It specifies CSARKDRTTYE. The complete CDR3 reads CSARKDRTTYEQYF.

On this clone itself: The read comes to an end 3 residues before the CDR3 does, leaving the germline J gene to fill in the end. The chain joins TRBV30 to TRBJ1-4; D ambiguous. The CDR3 extends over 16 amino acids. Germline CDR1 GTSNPN, CDR2 SVGIG (reference sequence). Between the trimmed V and J ends, which lost 0 bases and 0 bases, there was a span of 11 bases. The part of the CDR3 DNA that was read is TGTGCCTGGAGTGTTTCGGGGATCTCAACTAATGAAAAA. Its translation is CAWSVSGISTNEK. From start to end, the CDR3 is CAWSVSGISTNEKLFF.

Points on this clone: The read falls 3 residues short of the CDR3 end, and the missing part is taken from the germline J gene. V usage is TRBV29-1 and J usage is TRBJ2-1, with D unresolved. The CDR3 loop spans 14 amino acids. V shed 1 base and J shed 0 bases, with 7 bases lying between them. Germline assignment: CDR1 SQVTM and CDR2 ANQGSEA. The CDR3 sequence is CSVEGASSYNEQFF. CDR3 DNA, as far as it was read: TGCAGCGTTGAAGGTGCGAGCTCCTACAATGAG.

CDR3 DNA (partial): TGTGCCAGCAGCTTAGAAGCACAGGGGGCGGGAGGT. Translated: CASSLEAQGAGG. The whole CDR3 sequence is CASSLEAQGAGGQYF. This chain connects TRBV7-6 to TRBJ2-4, with D possibly matching TRBD1 (9 bases). The CDR3 goes on 3 residues after the read ends, and that part is filled in from the germline J gene. The germline CDR1 and CDR2 sequences are SGHVS and FNYEAQ. This CDR3 has 15 residues.